Detailed here is one T cell receptor beta chain. V lost 2 bases to trimming and J lost 1 base, with 10 bases between them. Germline values: CDR1 MRHNA, CDR2 SNTAGT. The CDR3 sequence is 15 residues long. This entry belongs to a study of CD8 T cells in ankylosing spondylitis. A single record per CDR3 protein comes from TCRdb applying MiXCR to the 5' RACE reads. The sample shows about 200,000 distinct CDR3 sequences, around 13% of them seen only once. The receptor was isolated from a male donor with ankylosing spondylitis or in good health (not recorded which). The chain employs TRBV6-4 and TRBJ2-3; TRBD2 is a possible D gene (7 bases). The sample consisted of blood, either unsorted or a sorted T cell fraction (not recorded which). This CDR3 is CASSDGGAGTDTQYF. CDR3 DNA sequence: TGTGCCAGCAGTGACGGGGGGGCCGGCACAGATACGCAGTATTTT.